This TCR beta chain was documented in a study of T cell responses to AZD1222 COVID-19 vaccine. Regarding the study as a whole: Baseline seropositives among AZD1222 recipients totaled only five to seven.

This CDR3 is built from 13 residues. Germline V gene data show CDR1 as MNHEY and CDR2 as SVGAGI. V was clipped by 5 bases and J by 5 bases; unmatched bases: 3. Concerning this clone itself: Its antigen is currently unknown.

Only in-frame clones appear in the TCRdb table, and some are missing; sequencing was by immunoSEQ multiplex PCR. The repertoire holds roughly 120,000 clones, with roughly 88% as singletons. The sample in question was peripheral blood, obtained on day 0 of AZD1222 vaccination. The chain joins TRBV6-5 to TRBJ1-5; 7 bases match TRBD1. The clonotype originates from an adult in good health. The CDR3 loop reads CASSPQGDQPQHF. For the CDR3, the DNA is TGTGCCAGCAGTCCCCAGGGGGATCAGCCCCAGCATTTT.